This T cell receptor beta chain was observed in a study of blood T cell repertoires in COVID-19. Across the study: COVID-19 samples, acute and convalescent, were from the United States, Italy and Spain.

Seattle participants joined during active infection and were tracked over time. As handled by the study authors: The authors estimated nucleated cell counts from reference gene primer amplification. Here immunoSEQ multiplex PCR was the method, and the copy in TCRdb shows in-frame clones only, minus some. V and J calls and clone size are copied from that table; D and trimming were computed from the DNA. The sample shows about 130,000 clones, roughly nine tenths of them seen only once. Trimming took 4 bases from V and 2 from J; bases not matched to a gene: 10. Per the germline V gene, CDR1 is SGDLS and CDR2 is YYNGEE. The length of the CDR3 is 16 residues.

V and J are TRBV9 and TRBJ2-3, with 7 bases fitting TRBD2. The sequencing sample was made of peripheral blood. This sequence originates from a woman between 65 and 79 years old with COVID-19, enrolled during active disease. In DNA, the CDR3 is TGTGCCAGCAGCCCAAGGACTAGTCAGTCCACAGATACGCAGTATTTT. Its protein is CASSPRTSQSTDTQYF.